These T cell receptor beta chains were read from a single sample in a study of T cells in Graves' hyperthyroidism and ophthalmopathy. TCRdb reprocessed the multiplex PCR reads via MiXCR and lists one record per CDR3 protein. The sample yields roughly 260,000 distinct CDR3 sequences, about 14% seen once. Sequencing was carried out using blood. Source of these receptors: a woman aged 35 to 49 with Graves' hyperthyroidism that later progressed to Graves' ophthalmopathy. The CDR3 runs from the conserved cysteine through the conserved F or W. Each record gives: J gene, V gene, clone size, D gene, CDR3 protein, CDR3 DNA. A D gene is named only where the DNA matches it firmly. The size field is filled for only some rows; it gives once, few, many or a size class.

J gene: TRBJ2-2
V gene: TRBV5-1
clone size: NA
D gene: TRBD1
CDR3 protein: CASSLGQGGTGELFF
CDR3 DNA: TGCGCCAGCAGCCTGGGACAGGGGGGCACCGGGGAGCTGTTTTTT

J gene: TRBJ2-7
V gene: TRBV30
clone size: many
D gene: NA
CDR3 protein: CAWSVRTVGYKQYF
CDR3 DNA: TGTGCCTGGAGTGTCCGGACAGTCGGCTACAAGCAGTACTTC

J gene: TRBJ2-1
V gene: TRBV7-9
clone size: many
D gene: NA
CDR3 protein: CASRPGPRGGDYNEQFF
CDR3 DNA: TGTGCCAGCAGACCAGGGCCCAGGGGTGGTGACTACAATGAGCAGTTCTTC

J gene: TRBJ1-4
V gene: TRBV19
clone size: few
D gene: NA
CDR3 protein: CASNLGSATNEKLFF
CDR3 DNA: TGTGCCAGTAATCTAGGCAGTGCAACTAATGAAAAACTGTTTTTT

J gene: TRBJ2-3
V gene: TRBV6-1
clone size: NA
D gene: TRBD2
CDR3 protein: CASSEFAGGDGRFTDTQYF
CDR3 DNA: TGTGCCAGCAGTGAATTTGCGGGAGGGGATGGAAGGTTTACAGATACGCAGTATTTT

J gene: TRBJ1-5
V gene: TRBV10-3
clone size: many
D gene: NA
CDR3 protein: CAIKDPMTDQPQHF
CDR3 DNA: TGTGCCATCAAAGACCCGATGACGGATCAGCCCCAGCATTTT

J gene: TRBJ2-1
V gene: TRBV27
clone size: NA
D gene: NA
CDR3 protein: CASSLRDVLYNEQFF
CDR3 DNA: TGTGCCAGCAGCCTCCGGGACGTACTATACAATGAGCAGTTCTTC

J gene: TRBJ1-6
V gene: TRBV2
clone size: many
D gene: TRBD1
CDR3 protein: CASRGDSNNSPLHF
CDR3 DNA: TGTGCCAGCAGAGGGGACAGCAATAATTCACCCCTCCACTTT

J gene: TRBJ1-1
V gene: TRBV2
clone size: few
D gene: NA
CDR3 protein: CASSGRGGWVVVSEAFF
CDR3 DNA: TGTGCCAGCAGTGGGAGGGGTGGGTGGGTGGTGGTCTCTGAAGCTTTCTTT

J gene: TRBJ1-5
V gene: TRBV19
clone size: few
D gene: NA
CDR3 protein: CASSEWESNQPQHF
CDR3 DNA: TGTGCCAGTAGTGAGTGGGAAAGCAATCAGCCCCAGCATTTT

J gene: TRBJ1-6
V gene: TRBV30
clone size: once
D gene: NA
CDR3 protein: CAWMIGNSPLHF
CDR3 DNA: TGTGCCTGGATGATAGGGAATTCACCCCTCCACTTT

J gene: TRBJ2-1
V gene: TRBV7-9
clone size: many
D gene: NA
CDR3 protein: CASTPPMLGSYNEQFF
CDR3 DNA: TGTGCCAGCACCCCTCCGATGCTGGGGTCCTACAATGAGCAGTTCTTC

J gene: TRBJ1-3
V gene: TRBV7-9
clone size: few
D gene: NA
CDR3 protein: CASRRTVGNTIYF
CDR3 DNA: TGTGCCAGCAGACGGACAGTTGGAAACACCATATATTTT

J gene: TRBJ2-2
V gene: TRBV28
clone size: NA
D gene: TRBD1
CDR3 protein: CASSLYGTGRGRELFF
CDR3 DNA: TGTGCCAGCAGTTTATACGGGACAGGGAGAGGCCGGGAGCTGTTTTTT

J gene: TRBJ1-6
V gene: TRBV6-1
clone size: once
D gene: NA
CDR3 protein: CASSPQGRGFSPLHF
CDR3 DNA: TGTGCCAGCAGTCCCCAGGGTAGGGGGTTTTCACCCCTCCACTTT

J gene: TRBJ2-1
V gene: TRBV19
clone size: NA
D gene: TRBD2
CDR3 protein: CASSRSSGRAGAHNEQFF
CDR3 DNA: TGTGCCAGTAGCCGATCTAGCGGGAGGGCCGGGGCCCACAATGAGCAGTTCTTC

J gene: TRBJ2-5
V gene: TRBV2
clone size: many
D gene: TRBD1
CDR3 protein: CASSRQGDVGETQYF
CDR3 DNA: TGTGCCAGCAGTCGACAGGGTGACGTCGGAGAGACCCAGTACTTC

J gene: TRBJ2-2
V gene: TRBV20-1
clone size: many
D gene: TRBD1
CDR3 protein: CSAPTGPRTGELFF
CDR3 DNA: TGCAGTGCCCCGACAGGGCCACGGACCGGGGAGCTGTTTTTT

J gene: TRBJ2-7
V gene: TRBV9
clone size: few
D gene: NA
CDR3 protein: CASGVDGGSYEQYF
CDR3 DNA: TGTGCCAGCGGCGTAGACGGGGGATCCTACGAGCAGTACTTC

J gene: TRBJ2-1
V gene: TRBV24-1
clone size: few
D gene: TRBD1
CDR3 protein: CATSDSRIDRGLYDDEQFF
CDR3 DNA: TGTGCCACCAGTGATTCCAGGATAGACAGGGGCTTGTACGACGATGAGCAGTTCTTC

J gene: TRBJ2-7
V gene: TRBV7-9
clone size: NA
D gene: NA
CDR3 protein: CASMDGTPPLEQYF
CDR3 DNA: TGTGCCAGCATGGACGGGACTCCCCCGCTGGAGCAGTACTTC

J gene: TRBJ2-4
V gene: TRBV24-1
clone size: NA
D gene: NA
CDR3 protein: CATSDPLGTDIQYF
CDR3 DNA: TGTGCCACCAGTGATCCCCTGGGGACCGACATTCAGTACTTC

J gene: TRBJ2-3
V gene: TRBV19
clone size: NA
D gene: TRBD1
CDR3 protein: CASREQGMDTQYF
CDR3 DNA: TGTGCCAGTAGGGAACAGGGGATGGATACGCAGTATTTT

J gene: TRBJ2-7
V gene: TRBV20-1
clone size: many
D gene: NA
CDR3 protein: CSARGGLGGEQYF
CDR3 DNA: TGCAGTGCTAGAGGGGGGCTAGGGGGCGAGCAGTACTTC

J gene: TRBJ2-7
V gene: TRBV11-1
clone size: many
D gene: NA
CDR3 protein: CASSSVDWRSSYEQYF
CDR3 DNA: TGTGCCAGCAGCTCCGTCGATTGGAGGAGCTCCTACGAGCAGTACTTC

J gene: TRBJ2-2
V gene: TRBV19
clone size: NA
D gene: TRBD1
CDR3 protein: CASSLDRGAGELFF
CDR3 DNA: TGTGCCAGTAGCCTAGACAGGGGCGCCGGGGAGCTGTTTTTT

J gene: TRBJ2-1
V gene: TRBV7-2
clone size: NA
D gene: NA
CDR3 protein: CASSSQGSTYNEQFF
CDR3 DNA: TGTGCCAGCAGCTCCCAGGGGTCAACCTACAATGAGCAGTTCTTC

J gene: TRBJ2-7
V gene: TRBV18
clone size: NA
D gene: NA
CDR3 protein: CASSPNPVFSYEQYF
CDR3 DNA: TGTGCCAGCTCACCAAACCCGGTCTTTTCCTACGAGCAGTACTTC

J gene: TRBJ1-5
V gene: TRBV19
clone size: many
D gene: NA
CDR3 protein: CASKDTTWAGKHYSNQPQHF
CDR3 DNA: TGTGCCAGTAAGGATACAACTTGGGCAGGGAAACATTATAGCAATCAGCCCCAGCATTTT

J gene: TRBJ2-1
V gene: TRBV20-1
clone size: many
D gene: TRBD2
CDR3 protein: CSASPSLLAGGGNEQFF
CDR3 DNA: TGCAGTGCTTCCCCTTCCTTGCTAGCGGGGGGGGGTAATGAGCAGTTCTTC